This T cell receptor (beta chain) was captured in a study of T cell repertoires in cytomegalovirus infection. From germline, CDR1 is MNHNY and CDR2 SVGAGI (reference sequence). This CDR3 contains 16 residues. The ends lost 0 bases at V and 2 bases at J; junction bases unmatched: 4. One entry per CDR3 protein, called by TCRdb with MiXCR from the reads. The sample consists of approximately 170,000 distinct CDR3 sequences, 17% of them appearing once. This TCR was sampled from a human donor in good health (CMV status not recorded). Some clones in this sample may be carry-over from other donors' samples. The J gene is TRBJ1-3, the V gene TRBV6-6; 7 positions match TRBD1. Sequencing was done on a sample of CD8+ T cells from PBMCs. The CDR3 region is CASSYSTQGPGNTIYF. The CDR3 region has the DNA TGTGCCAGCAGTTACTCGACACAGGGGCCTGGAAACACCATATATTTT.